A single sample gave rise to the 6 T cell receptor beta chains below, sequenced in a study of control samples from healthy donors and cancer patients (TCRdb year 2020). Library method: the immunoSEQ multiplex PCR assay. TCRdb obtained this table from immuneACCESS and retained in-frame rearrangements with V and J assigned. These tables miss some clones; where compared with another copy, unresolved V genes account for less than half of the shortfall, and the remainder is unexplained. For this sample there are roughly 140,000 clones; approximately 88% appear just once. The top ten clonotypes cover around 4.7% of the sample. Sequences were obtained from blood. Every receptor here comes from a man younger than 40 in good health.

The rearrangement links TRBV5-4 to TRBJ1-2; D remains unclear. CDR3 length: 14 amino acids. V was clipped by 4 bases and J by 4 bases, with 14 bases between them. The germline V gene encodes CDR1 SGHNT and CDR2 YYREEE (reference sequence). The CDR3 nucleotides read TGTGCCAGCAGCCTGAAGTACATCGGCTATGGCTACACCTTC. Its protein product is CASSLKYIGYGYTF.

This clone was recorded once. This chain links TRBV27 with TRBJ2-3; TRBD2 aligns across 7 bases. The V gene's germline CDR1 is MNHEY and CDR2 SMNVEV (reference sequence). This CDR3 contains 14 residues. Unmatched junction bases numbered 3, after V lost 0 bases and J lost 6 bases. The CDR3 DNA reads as TGTGCCAGCAGTTTATCGAAAGCGGGGGATACGCAGTATTTT. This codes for CASSLSKAGDTQYF.

The CDR3 loop reads CASSALAGYVNEQFF. For the CDR3, the DNA is TGTGCCAGCAGCGCGTTAGCGGGGTACGTCAATGAGCAGTTCTTC. The J gene is TRBJ2-1, the V gene TRBV7-8; TRBD2 matches 8 bases. Germline values: CDR1 SGHVS, CDR2 FQNEAQ. There are 15 residues in the CDR3. V lost 5 bases to trimming and J lost 6 bases; unmatched junction nucleotides: 9.

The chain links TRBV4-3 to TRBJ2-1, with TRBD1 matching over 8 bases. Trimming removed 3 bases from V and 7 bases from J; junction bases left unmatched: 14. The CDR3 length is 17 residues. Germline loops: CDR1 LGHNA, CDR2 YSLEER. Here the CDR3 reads CASSQGVPGQARNEQFF. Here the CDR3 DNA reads TGCGCCAGCAGCCAGGGGGTCCCGGGACAGGCTAGGAATGAGCAGTTCTTC.

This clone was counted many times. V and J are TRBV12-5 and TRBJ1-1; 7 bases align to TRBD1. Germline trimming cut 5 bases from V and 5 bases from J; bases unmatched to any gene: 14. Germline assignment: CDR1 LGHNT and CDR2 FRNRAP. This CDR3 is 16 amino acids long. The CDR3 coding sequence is TGTGCTAGTGGTGCGGGACAGACCTTTCGACGGACTGAAGCTTTCTTT. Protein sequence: CASGAGQTFRRTEAFF.

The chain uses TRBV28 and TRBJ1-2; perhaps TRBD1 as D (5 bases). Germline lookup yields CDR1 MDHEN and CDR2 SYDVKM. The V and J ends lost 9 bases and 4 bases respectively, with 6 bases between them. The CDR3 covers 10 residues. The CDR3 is CARTAYGYTF. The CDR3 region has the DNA TGTGCCAGGACAGCCTATGGCTACACCTTC.